This is a list of T cell receptor beta chains from one sample in a study of T cell responses to AZD1222 COVID-19 vaccine. Only in-frame clones appear in the TCRdb table, and some are missing; sequencing was by immunoSEQ multiplex PCR. The sample consists of 75,000 to 95,000 clones, around 92% of them appearing once. The source was peripheral blood, collected on day 0 of MenACWY control vaccination. Receptors were obtained from an adult in good health. CDR3s include the opening cysteine and the closing phenylalanine or tryptophan. The order of the fields is J gene, V gene, D gene, CDR3 protein. The D gene is left open where the match is weak.

J gene: TRBJ2-1; V gene: TRBV9; D gene: TRBD2; CDR3 protein: CASTPNPTGGNEQFF
J gene: TRBJ2-3; V gene: TRBV6-2/TRBV6-3; D gene: TRBD2; CDR3 protein: CASSVTIRTSSRSDTQYF
J gene: TRBJ1-4; V gene: TRBV5-1; D gene: TRBD1; CDR3 protein: CASSFADRDEEKLFF
J gene: TRBJ1-5; V gene: TRBV7-9; D gene: NA; CDR3 protein: CASSANSGPGVRQPQHF
J gene: TRBJ2-7; V gene: TRBV11-2; D gene: NA; CDR3 protein: CASSFGGRLSYEQYF
J gene: TRBJ1-2; V gene: TRBV7-8; D gene: NA; CDR3 protein: CASSLGDYGYTF
J gene: TRBJ1-4; V gene: TRBV19; D gene: TRBD1; CDR3 protein: CASKAQGVEKLFF
J gene: TRBJ2-3; V gene: TRBV7-3; D gene: TRBD2; CDR3 protein: CASSFLAGGPDTQYF
J gene: TRBJ1-4; V gene: TRBV9; D gene: NA; CDR3 protein: CASSVVGDNEKLFF
J gene: TRBJ1-6; V gene: TRBV18; D gene: TRBD1; CDR3 protein: CASSGGTDNSPLHF
J gene: TRBJ2-2; V gene: TRBV7-2; D gene: NA; CDR3 protein: CASSLGDFPNTGELFF
J gene: TRBJ1-4; V gene: TRBV5-4; D gene: NA; CDR3 protein: CASSLTGQTNEKLFF
J gene: TRBJ2-1; V gene: TRBV7-9; D gene: TRBD2; CDR3 protein: CASSGTSGGAYNEQFF
J gene: TRBJ1-3; V gene: TRBV7-2; D gene: NA; CDR3 protein: CASSLATAGNTIYF
J gene: TRBJ2-4; V gene: TRBV5-6; D gene: TRBD1; CDR3 protein: CASSLAGGTKNIQYF
J gene: TRBJ2-5; V gene: TRBV11-2; D gene: TRBD2; CDR3 protein: CASSLVPSGDFVRETQYF
J gene: TRBJ1-1; V gene: TRBV27; D gene: NA; CDR3 protein: CASSPQSKNTEAFF
J gene: TRBJ2-3; V gene: TRBV7-9; D gene: NA; CDR3 protein: CASSLPVLAADTQYF
J gene: TRBJ2-4; V gene: TRBV6-2/TRBV6-3; D gene: TRBD2; CDR3 protein: CASSYLETSGVDKNIQYF
J gene: TRBJ2-3; V gene: TRBV9; D gene: NA; CDR3 protein: CASSEEGLSTDTQYF
J gene: TRBJ1-1; V gene: TRBV27; D gene: TRBD1; CDR3 protein: CASSRRTGPTNTEAFF
J gene: TRBJ2-5; V gene: TRBV5-6; D gene: TRBD2; CDR3 protein: CASSLGRGGTETQYF
J gene: TRBJ1-4; V gene: TRBV18; D gene: NA; CDR3 protein: CASSQGFNEKLFF
J gene: TRBJ1-1; V gene: TRBV6-5; D gene: NA; CDR3 protein: CASRQGRNTEAFF
J gene: TRBJ2-1; V gene: TRBV7-2; D gene: NA; CDR3 protein: CASSFYNEQFF
J gene: TRBJ2-3; V gene: TRBV4-2; D gene: NA; CDR3 protein: CASSQDGLGGTQIGQYF
J gene: TRBJ2-1; V gene: TRBV7-9; D gene: NA; CDR3 protein: CASSLEGASGNEQFF
J gene: TRBJ1-6; V gene: TRBV2; D gene: NA; CDR3 protein: CASKVQSSYNSPLHF
J gene: TRBJ2-7; V gene: TRBV29-1; D gene: NA; CDR3 protein: CSVETSGGGEQYF
J gene: TRBJ2-3; V gene: TRBV7-2; D gene: NA; CDR3 protein: CASSLESSTDTQYF
J gene: TRBJ1-5; V gene: TRBV9; D gene: NA; CDR3 protein: CASSVSGLDNQPQHF
J gene: TRBJ2-2; V gene: TRBV27; D gene: NA; CDR3 protein: CASSPLIGELFF
J gene: TRBJ2-5; V gene: TRBV5-6; D gene: NA; CDR3 protein: CASSSPVLGETQYF